This entry lists 18 T cell receptor beta chains sequenced from one sample in a study of CD8 T cells in ankylosing spondylitis. TCRdb recomputed calls from the 5' RACE reads with MiXCR, one row per CDR3 protein. Among about 25,000 distinct CDR3 sequences listed, just over 2.5% were seen once. Sequenced material: blood, either unsorted or a sorted T cell fraction (not recorded which). The receptors come from a female donor with ankylosing spondylitis or in good health (not recorded which).

At least ten counts were recorded for this clonotype. The rearrangement uses TRBV9 and TRBJ2-3; D call uncertain. The CDR3 spans 11 residues. Germline CDR1 reads SGDLS; CDR2 reads YYNGEE. V was clipped by 4 bases and J by 6 bases, with 6 bases between them. CDR3 residues: CASSFGDTQYF. The DNA of the CDR3 is TGTGCCAGCAGCTTTGGGGATACGCAGTATTTT.

The sample holds many counts of this clonotype. J is TRBJ1-5 and V is TRBV9, with 9 bases aligning to TRBD1. Germline trimming cut 4 bases from V and 3 bases from J; bases unmatched to any gene: 5. Germline V gene data show CDR1 as SGDLS and CDR2 as YYNGEE. This CDR3 is built from 15 residues. CDR3 in amino acids: CASSPGQGVNQPQHF. CDR3 nucleotides: TGTGCCAGCAGCCCGGGACAGGGAGTCAATCAGCCCCAGCATTTT.

This clonotype was counted many times. This rearrangement joins TRBV9 to TRBJ1-5; D not resolved. CDR3 length: 15 residues. The V and J ends lost 0 bases and 0 bases respectively, with 7 bases between them. Germline CDR1 reads SGDLS; CDR2 reads YYNGEE. The CDR3 nucleotides are TGTGCCAGCAGCGTAGGGCAGGATAGCAATCAGCCCCAGCATTTT. Translating gives CASSVGQDSNQPQHF.

This clonotype has ten or more counts. The chain has TRBV9 and TRBJ2-3; 8 bases line up with TRBD2. This CDR3 contains 15 residues. Germline CDR1 is SGDLS and CDR2 is YYNGEE. V dropped 1 base and J dropped 1; count of bases not matched to a gene: 2. CDR3: CASSVSGSRTDTQYF. DNA of the CDR3: TGTGCCAGCAGCGTAAGCGGGAGTCGCACAGATACGCAGTATTTT.

This clonotype was recorded many times. V usage is TRBV9 and J usage is TRBJ1-2; D remains unclear. V dropped 3 bases and J dropped 5 bases, with 17 bases sitting between them. Germline CDR1 is SGDLS and CDR2 is YYNGEE. The CDR3 is 15 residues long. CDR3 protein: CASSATLMSLYGYTF. For the CDR3, the DNA is TGTGCCAGCAGCGCGACACTAATGTCCCTTTATGGCTACACCTTC.

Ten or more counts support this clonotype. This sequence joins TRBV9 and TRBJ1-2; D ambiguous. CDR3 size: 13 residues. Germline V gives CDR1 SGDLS, CDR2 YYNGEE. Trimming removed 4 bases at V and 7 bases at J, with 14 bases between. CDR3 residues: CASSPLTSTGYTF. CDR3 nucleotide sequence: TGTGCCAGCAGCCCACTAACAAGCACTGGCTACACCTTC.

Many counts were recorded for this clonotype. For the CDR3, the DNA is TGTGCCAGCAGTACGGGGGAGAACTACAATGAGCAGTTCTTC. Translating it yields CASSTGENYNEQFF. This chain uses TRBV9 with TRBJ2-1; D possibly corresponds to TRBD2 (6 bases). The germline gives CDR1 SGDLS, CDR2 YYNGEE. Between the trimmed V and J ends, which lost 5 bases and 3 bases, there was a span of 12 bases. The length of the CDR3 is 14 residues.

This clonotype is medium-sized within its sample. V and J are TRBV9 and TRBJ2-5; tentative D call: TRBD2 (6 bases). CDR1 is SGDLS and CDR2 is YYNGEE in the germline V gene. The CDR3 length is 15 residues. V was cut by 2 bases and J by 5 bases, with 16 bases left in between. The CDR3 DNA follows: TGTGCCAGCAGCGTGGGGACTGATTACCGTGAGACCCAGTACTTC. Amino acids: CASSVGTDYRETQYF.

The table lists this clonotype with many counts. The chain is built from TRBV9 and TRBJ2-2; TRBD2 matches 7 bases. Germline-derived CDR1 and CDR2 are SGDLS and YYNGEE. CDR3 length: 17 residues. Trimming at V came to 0 bases and at J to 2 bases, leaving 7 bases not matched to a gene. DNA for the CDR3: TGTGCCAGCAGCGTAGTTGGAGGGACTACCAACACCGGGGAGCTGTTTTTT. It translates to CASSVVGGTTNTGELFF.

This clonotype was counted ten times or more. The chain is built from TRBV9 and TRBJ1-3; no clear D. Trimming removed 5 bases from V and 2 bases from J, with 5 bases in between. The CDR3 is made up of 12 amino acids. Germline-derived CDR1 and CDR2 are SGDLS and YYNGEE. The CDR3 sequence: CASRGPGNTIYF. CDR3 bases: TGTGCCAGCAGAGGGCCTGGAAACACCATATATTTT.

At least ten counts were recorded for this clonotype. The chain is built from TRBV9 and TRBJ2-5; the match to TRBD1 covers 7 bases. The CDR3 covers 14 residues. CDR1 and CDR2 (germline): SGDLS, YYNGEE. Losses at the gene ends were 3 bases for V and 4 bases for J; bases not matched to a gene: 6. CDR3 nucleotides: TGTGCCAGCAGCGCAGACAGGGCGGGAGAGACCCAGTACTTC. Its translation: CASSADRAGETQYF.

In this sample, this clonotype turned up many times. This rearrangement joins TRBV9 to TRBJ2-3, with 7 bases that match TRBD1. Germline loops: CDR1 SGDLS, CDR2 YYNGEE. With V trimmed by 6 bases and J by 2 bases, 9 bases remained unmatched. CDR3 length: 15 residues. DNA for the CDR3: TGTGCCAGCAAAAGATCCGGGACAGTCACAGATACGCAGTATTTT. Its protein is CASKRSGTVTDTQYF.

The table lists this clonotype with many counts. The J gene is TRBJ2-1, the V gene TRBV9, with D possibly TRBD1 on 5 matching bases. The CDR3 length is 16 residues. Germline V gene sequence: CDR1 SGDLS, CDR2 YYNGEE. V lost 5 bases and J lost 0, with 15 bases in between. CDR3 protein: CASSGRVSSSYNEQFF. DNA for the CDR3: TGTGCCAGCAGTGGCAGGGTCTCTAGCTCCTACAATGAGCAGTTCTTC.

This clonotype was counted at least ten times. The chain recombines TRBV9 with TRBJ2-2; 7 nucleotides agree with TRBD1. The CDR3 runs 16 residues. Germline trimming cut 4 bases from V and 6 bases from J; bases unmatched to any gene: 12. Germline V CDR1 and CDR2: SGDLS, YYNGEE. CDR3 region: CASSLAGATGAGELFF. CDR3 in DNA: TGTGCCAGCAGCCTTGCCGGGGCTACAGGGGCCGGGGAGCTGTTTTTT.

This clonotype was seen ten or more times. J is TRBJ2-3 and V is TRBV9; TRBD1 is a possible D gene (5 bases). Trimming pared 4 bases from V and 4 bases from J, leaving 13 bases between. The CDR3 runs 14 residues. The germline gives CDR1 SGDLS, CDR2 YYNGEE. The CDR3 coding sequence is TGTGCCAGCAGCTCCAGGGTAATCGCAGATACGCAGTATTTT. It codes for CASSSRVIADTQYF.

This clonotype came up many times. The chain recombines TRBV9 with TRBJ1-1, with TRBD1 matching 7 bases. The CDR3 totals 15 residues. Germline lookup yields CDR1 SGDLS and CDR2 YYNGEE. J lost 5 bases, V lost 0 bases, and 7 bases had no gene match. The CDR3 loop reads CASSVASGGLTEAFF. CDR3 DNA sequence: TGTGCCAGCAGCGTAGCCTCAGGGGGGCTTACTGAAGCTTTCTTT.

This clonotype has at least ten counts. The J gene is TRBJ2-2, the V gene TRBV9; the match to TRBD2 covers 7 bases. Germline CDR1 SGDLS, CDR2 YYNGEE. The CDR3 is made up of 16 amino acids. The V and J ends lost 0 bases and 0 bases, in that order; junction bases with no gene match: 2. CDR3 DNA sequence: TGTGCCAGCAGCGTAGTGGCGGGGGCGAACACCGGGGAGCTGTTTTTT. Protein sequence: CASSVVAGANTGELFF.

There are many counts of this clonotype. This chain links TRBV9 with TRBJ1-1; 7 bases are shared with TRBD1. This CDR3 is 17 amino acids long. Germline CDR1 is SGDLS and CDR2 is YYNGEE. The ends lost 4 bases at V and 4 bases at J; junction bases unmatched: 16. CDR3 residues: CASSPTPTAQGFTEAFF. The DNA of the CDR3 is TGTGCCAGCAGCCCGACACCTACCGCACAGGGGTTCACTGAAGCTTTCTTT.